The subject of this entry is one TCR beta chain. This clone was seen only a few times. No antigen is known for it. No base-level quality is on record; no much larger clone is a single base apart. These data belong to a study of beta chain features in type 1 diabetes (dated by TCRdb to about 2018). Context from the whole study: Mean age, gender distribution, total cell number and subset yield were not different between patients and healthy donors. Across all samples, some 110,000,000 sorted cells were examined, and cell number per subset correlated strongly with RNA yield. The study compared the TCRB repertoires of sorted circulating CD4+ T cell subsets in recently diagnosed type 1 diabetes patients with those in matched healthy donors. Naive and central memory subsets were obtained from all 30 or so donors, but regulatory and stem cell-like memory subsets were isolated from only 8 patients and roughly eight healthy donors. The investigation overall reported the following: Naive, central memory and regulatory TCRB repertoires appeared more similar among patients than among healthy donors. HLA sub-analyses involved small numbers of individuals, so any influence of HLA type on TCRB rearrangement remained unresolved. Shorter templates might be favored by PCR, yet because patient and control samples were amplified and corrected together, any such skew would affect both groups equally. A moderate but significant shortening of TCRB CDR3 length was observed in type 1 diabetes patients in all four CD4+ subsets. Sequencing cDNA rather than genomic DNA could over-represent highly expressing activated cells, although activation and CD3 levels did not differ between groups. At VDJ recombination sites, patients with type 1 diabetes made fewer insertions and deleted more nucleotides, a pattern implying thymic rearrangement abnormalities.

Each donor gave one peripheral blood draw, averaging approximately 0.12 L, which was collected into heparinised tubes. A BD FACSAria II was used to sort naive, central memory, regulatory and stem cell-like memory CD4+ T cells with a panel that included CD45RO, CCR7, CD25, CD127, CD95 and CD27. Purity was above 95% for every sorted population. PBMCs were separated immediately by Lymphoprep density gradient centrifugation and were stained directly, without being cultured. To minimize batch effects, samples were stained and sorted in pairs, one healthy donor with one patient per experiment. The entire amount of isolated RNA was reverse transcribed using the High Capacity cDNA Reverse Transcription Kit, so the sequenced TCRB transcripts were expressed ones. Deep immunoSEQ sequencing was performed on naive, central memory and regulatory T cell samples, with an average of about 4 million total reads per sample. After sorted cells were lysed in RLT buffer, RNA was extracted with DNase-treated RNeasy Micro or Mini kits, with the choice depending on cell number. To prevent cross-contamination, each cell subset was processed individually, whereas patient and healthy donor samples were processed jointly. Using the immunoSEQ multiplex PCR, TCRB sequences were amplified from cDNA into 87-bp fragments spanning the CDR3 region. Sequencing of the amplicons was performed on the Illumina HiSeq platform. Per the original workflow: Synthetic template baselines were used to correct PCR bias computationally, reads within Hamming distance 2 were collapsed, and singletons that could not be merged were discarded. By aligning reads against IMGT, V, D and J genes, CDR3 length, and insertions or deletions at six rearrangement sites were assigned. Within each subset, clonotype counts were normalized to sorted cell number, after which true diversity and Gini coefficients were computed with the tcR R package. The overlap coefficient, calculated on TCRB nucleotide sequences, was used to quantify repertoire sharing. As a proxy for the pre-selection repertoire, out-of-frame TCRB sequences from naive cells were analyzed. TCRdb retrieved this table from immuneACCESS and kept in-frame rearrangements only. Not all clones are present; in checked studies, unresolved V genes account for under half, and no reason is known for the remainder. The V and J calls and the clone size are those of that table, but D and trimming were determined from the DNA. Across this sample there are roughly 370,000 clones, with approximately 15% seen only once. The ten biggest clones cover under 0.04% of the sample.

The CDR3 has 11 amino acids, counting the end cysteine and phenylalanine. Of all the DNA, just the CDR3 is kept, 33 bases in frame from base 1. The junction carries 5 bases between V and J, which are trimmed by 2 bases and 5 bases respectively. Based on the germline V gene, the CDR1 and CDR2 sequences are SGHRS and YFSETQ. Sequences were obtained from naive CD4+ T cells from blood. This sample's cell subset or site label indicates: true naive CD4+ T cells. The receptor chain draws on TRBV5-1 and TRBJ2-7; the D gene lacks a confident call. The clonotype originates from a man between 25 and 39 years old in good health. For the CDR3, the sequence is CASSLDNEQYF. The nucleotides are TGCGCCAGCAGCTTAGACAACGAGCAGTACTTC. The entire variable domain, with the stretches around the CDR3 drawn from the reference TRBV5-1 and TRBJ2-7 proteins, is KAGVTQTPRYLIKTRGQQVTLSCSPISGHRSVSWYQQTPGQGLQFLFEYFSETQRNKGNFPGRFSGRQFSNSRSEMNVSTLELGDSALYLCASSLDNEQYFGPGTRLTVT.